This T cell receptor (beta chain) was sequenced during a study of T cell responses to AZD1222 COVID-19 vaccine. V dropped 8 bases and J dropped 2 bases, with 9 bases sitting between them. The CDR3 extends over 12 amino acids. Germline-derived CDR1 and CDR2 are SNHLY and FYNNEI. About this clone itself: As yet, its antigen is unknown.

Regarding the study as a whole: Spike was spanned by vaccine-associated CD4 TCRs, with dominance at 160-218 and 743-854. Baseline seropositivity occurred in only a handful of AZD1222 recipients. No repertoire was sampled before or during the peak T cell response, only after it.

Second-dose groups at about 4 or about 12 weeks were pooled. Libraries were prepared by immunoSEQ multiplex PCR; TCRdb keeps only in-frame clonotypes and omits some of them. This sample has some 160,000 clones, with approximately 90% found just once. This specimen consisted of peripheral blood, obtained 28 days after the second AZD1222 dose. This rearrangement joins TRBV2 to TRBJ1-2; D is perhaps TRBD1 (5 bases). The TCR originated in an adult who received the AZD1222 COVID-19 vaccine. The CDR3 region has the DNA TGTGCCAGCTGGGACGGAAACTATGGCTACACCTTC. Protein sequence: CASWDGNYGYTF.